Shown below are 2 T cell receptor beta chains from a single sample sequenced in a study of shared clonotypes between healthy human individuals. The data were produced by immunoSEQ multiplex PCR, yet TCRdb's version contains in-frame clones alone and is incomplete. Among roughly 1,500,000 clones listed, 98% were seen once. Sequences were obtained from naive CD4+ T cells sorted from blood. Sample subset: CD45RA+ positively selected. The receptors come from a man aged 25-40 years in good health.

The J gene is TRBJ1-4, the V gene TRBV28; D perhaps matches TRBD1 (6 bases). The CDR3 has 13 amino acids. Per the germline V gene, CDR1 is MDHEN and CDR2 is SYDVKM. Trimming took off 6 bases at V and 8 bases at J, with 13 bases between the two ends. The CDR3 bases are TGTGCCAGCAGACAGGGAAGAAGAGAAAAACTGTTTTTT. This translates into CASRQGRREKLFF. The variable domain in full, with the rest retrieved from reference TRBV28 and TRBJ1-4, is DVKVTQSSRYLVKRTGEKVFLECVQDMDHENMFWYRQDPGLGLRLIYFSYDVKMKEKGDIPEGYSVSREKKERFSLILESASTNQTSMYLCASRQGRREKLFFGSGTQLSVL.

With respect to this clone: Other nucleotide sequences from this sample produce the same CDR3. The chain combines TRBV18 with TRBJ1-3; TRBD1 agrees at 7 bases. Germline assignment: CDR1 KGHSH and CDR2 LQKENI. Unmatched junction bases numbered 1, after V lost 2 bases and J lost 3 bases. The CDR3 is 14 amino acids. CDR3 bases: TGTGCCAGCTCACCAGGGACAGATGGAAACACCATATATTTT. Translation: CASSPGTDGNTIYF.